What follows is one TCR beta chain and its context. The target of this receptor is not known. The record has no base qualities; no much larger clone is one base away. Taken from the germline V gene, the CDR1 and CDR2 loops are SGHRS and YFSETQ. Ends trimmed: V by 4 bases, J by 2 bases; bases unmatched to a gene: 7. The CDR3 has 16 amino acids, counting the end cysteine and phenylalanine. Just the 48-base CDR3 DNA is kept, in frame starting at base 1. TCRbeta CDR3 regions were amplified from genomic DNA by means of the immunoSEQ Assay, a bias-controlled multiplex PCR. The study's processing was this. The number of nucleated cells in each sample was estimated by amplification of reference gene primers within the assay. To quantify the absolute abundance of each unique TCRbeta CDR3 rearrangement, sequence reads were collapsed and filtered. For each sample, productive Simpson clonality was calculated as the square root of Simpson's diversity index across productive rearrangements. This immuneACCESS table, as held by TCRdb, lists in-frame sequences with V and J called but not all clones. Of the missing ones, under half trace to an unresolved V gene in checked studies; the others have no known cause. Clone size and V and J calls were adopted from that table, with D and trimming inferred from the DNA. The sample yields roughly 500,000 clones; 70% to 90% were counted once. The biggest ten clones account for about 3.2% of the sample.

The collaborating institutions used their own protocols to collect whole blood in K2EDTA tubes. Collaborator samples were shipped for TCRbeta analysis as frozen whole blood, isolated PBMCs, or DNA extracted from either sample type. This sample was included in a study of blood T cell repertoires in COVID-19 (dated by TCRdb to the early 2020s). For context, the study as a whole: Samples covering the acute and convalescent phases of COVID-19 were provided by collaborators in the United States, Italy and Spain. The prospective study material was composed of cDNA or gDNA derived from T cells, B-cell-depleted T cells, or PBMCs. The repertoires were released in a freely available public database intended as a resource for research on the immune response to SARS-CoV-2. HLA class I and class II types, where available, came from metadata supplied by the sample provider rather than from assay-based typing. Samples came from the ongoing ImmuneRACE study (first 160 participants) plus 1,254 subjects from 6 global collaborators. The sample metadata nearly always contained a de-identified subject ID, COVID-19 status, age in years and sex. Subjects who had been exposed to COVID-19, were actively infected with it, or had recovered from it provided the deeply sampled blood TCRbeta repertoires that made up the dataset. Broader findings and caveats from the paper: The amount of clinical and demographic metadata varied by source and participant and was provided uncurated.

Sequenced material: peripheral blood. Rearrangement joined TRBV5-1 to TRBJ2-1; 9 middle bases align to TRBD2. The TCR was taken from a human donor in a cohort sampled during active COVID-19. The CDR3: CASSGRTSVAYNEQFF. The DNA is as follows: TGCGCCAGCAGCGGACGGACTAGCGTTGCCTACAATGAGCAGTTCTTC.